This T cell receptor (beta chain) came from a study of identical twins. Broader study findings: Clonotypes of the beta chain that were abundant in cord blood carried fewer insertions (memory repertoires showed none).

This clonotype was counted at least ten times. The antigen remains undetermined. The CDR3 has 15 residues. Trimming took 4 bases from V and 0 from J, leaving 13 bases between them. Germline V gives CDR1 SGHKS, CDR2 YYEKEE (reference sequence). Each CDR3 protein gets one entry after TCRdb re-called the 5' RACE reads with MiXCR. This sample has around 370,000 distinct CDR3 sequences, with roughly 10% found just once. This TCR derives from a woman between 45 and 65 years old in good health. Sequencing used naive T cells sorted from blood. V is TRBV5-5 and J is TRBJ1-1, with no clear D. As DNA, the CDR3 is TGTGCCAGCAGCCCTCAACCCCTTATGAACACTGAAGCTTTCTTT. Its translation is CASSPQPLMNTEAFF.